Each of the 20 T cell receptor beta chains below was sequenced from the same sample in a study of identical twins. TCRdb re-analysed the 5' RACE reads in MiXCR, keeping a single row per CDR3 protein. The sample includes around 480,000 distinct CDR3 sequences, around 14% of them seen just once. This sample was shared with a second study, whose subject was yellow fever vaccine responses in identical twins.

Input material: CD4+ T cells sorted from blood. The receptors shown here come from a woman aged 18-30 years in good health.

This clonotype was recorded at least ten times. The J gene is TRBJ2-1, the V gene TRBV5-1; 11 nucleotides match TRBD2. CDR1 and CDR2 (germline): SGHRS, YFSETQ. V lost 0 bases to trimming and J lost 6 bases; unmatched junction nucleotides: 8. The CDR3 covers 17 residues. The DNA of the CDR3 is TGCGCCAGCAGCTTGGGTACTAGCGGGAGCGCCCGCAATGAGCAGTTCTTC. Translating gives CASSLGTSGSARNEQFF.

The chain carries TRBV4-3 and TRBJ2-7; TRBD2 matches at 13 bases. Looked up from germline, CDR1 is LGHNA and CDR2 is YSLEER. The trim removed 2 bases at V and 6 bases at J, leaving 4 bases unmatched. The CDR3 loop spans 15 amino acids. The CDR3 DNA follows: TGCGCCAGCAGCCAACTGACTAGCGGGAGGTCCGAGCAGTACTTC. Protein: CASSQLTSGRSEQYF.

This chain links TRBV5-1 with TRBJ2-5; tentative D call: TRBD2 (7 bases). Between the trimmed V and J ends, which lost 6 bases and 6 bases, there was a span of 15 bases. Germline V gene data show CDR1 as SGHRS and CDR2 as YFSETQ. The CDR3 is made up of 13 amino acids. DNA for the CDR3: TGCGCCAGCAACTCGGGGGGCGTTAAGACCCAGTACTTC. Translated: CASNSGGVKTQYF.

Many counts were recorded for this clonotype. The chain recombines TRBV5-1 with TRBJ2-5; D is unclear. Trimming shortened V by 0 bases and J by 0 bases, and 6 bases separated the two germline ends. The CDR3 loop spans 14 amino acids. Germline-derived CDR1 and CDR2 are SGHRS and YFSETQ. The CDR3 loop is CASSLVGYQETQYF. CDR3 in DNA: TGCGCCAGCAGCTTGGTGGGGTACCAAGAGACCCAGTACTTC.

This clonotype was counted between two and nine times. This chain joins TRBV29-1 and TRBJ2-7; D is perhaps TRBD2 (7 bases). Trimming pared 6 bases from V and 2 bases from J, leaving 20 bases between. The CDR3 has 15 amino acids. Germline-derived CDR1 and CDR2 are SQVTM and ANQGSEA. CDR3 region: CSVLSRGASAYEQYF. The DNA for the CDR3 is TGCAGCGTGTTGTCCCGGGGGGCTAGCGCCTACGAGCAGTACTTC.

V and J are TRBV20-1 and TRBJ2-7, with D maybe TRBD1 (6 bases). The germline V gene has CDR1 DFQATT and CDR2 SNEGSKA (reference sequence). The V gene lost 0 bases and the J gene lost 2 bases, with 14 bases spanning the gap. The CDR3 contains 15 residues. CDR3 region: CSARDLIQGTYEQYF. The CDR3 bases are TGCAGTGCTAGAGATCTTATCCAGGGGACCTACGAGCAGTACTTC.

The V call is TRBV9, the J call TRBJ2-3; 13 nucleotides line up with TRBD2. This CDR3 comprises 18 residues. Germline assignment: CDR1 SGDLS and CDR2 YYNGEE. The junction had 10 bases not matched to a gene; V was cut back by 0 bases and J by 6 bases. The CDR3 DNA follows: TGTGCCAGCAGCGTAGCCCCACTAGCGGGGGGGCTAGGGGATACGCAGTATTTT. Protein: CASSVAPLAGGLGDTQYF.

CDR3 region: CASSYSNPGANVLTF. In nucleotides, the CDR3 is TGTGCCAGCAGTTACTCGAACCCTGGGGCCAACGTCCTGACTTTC. The chain couples TRBV6-5 to TRBJ2-6; no firm D call. V lost 0 bases and J 2 bases, leaving 5 bases between the germline ends. The germline V gene encodes CDR1 MNHEY and CDR2 SVGAGI. CDR3 size: 15 residues.

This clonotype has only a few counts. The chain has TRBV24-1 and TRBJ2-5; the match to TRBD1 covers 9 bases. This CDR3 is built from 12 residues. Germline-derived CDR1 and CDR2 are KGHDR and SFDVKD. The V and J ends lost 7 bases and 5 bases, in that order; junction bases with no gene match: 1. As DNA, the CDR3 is TGTGCCACCAGAGACAGGGGGGAGACCCAGTACTTC. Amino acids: CATRDRGETQYF.

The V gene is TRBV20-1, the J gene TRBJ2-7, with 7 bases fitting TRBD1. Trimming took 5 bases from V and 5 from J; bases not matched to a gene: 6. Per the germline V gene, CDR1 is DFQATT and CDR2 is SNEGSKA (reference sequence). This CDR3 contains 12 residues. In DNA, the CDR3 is TGCAGTGCTGAACTTACAGGGGACGAGCAGTACTTC. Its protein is CSAELTGDEQYF.

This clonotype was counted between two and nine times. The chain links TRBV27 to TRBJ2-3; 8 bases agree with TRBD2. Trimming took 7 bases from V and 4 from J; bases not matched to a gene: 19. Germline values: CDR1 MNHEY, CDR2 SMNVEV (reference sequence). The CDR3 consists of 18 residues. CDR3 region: CASTHGPAGTRLSDTQYF. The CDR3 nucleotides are TGTGCCAGCACTCACGGCCCCGCCGGGACTAGACTTTCAGATACGCAGTATTTT.

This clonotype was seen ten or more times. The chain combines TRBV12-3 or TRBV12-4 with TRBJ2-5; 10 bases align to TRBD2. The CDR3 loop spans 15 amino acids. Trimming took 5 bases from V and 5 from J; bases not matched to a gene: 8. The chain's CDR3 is CASSKLAGNSETQYF. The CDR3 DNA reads TGTGCCAGCAGTAAACTAGCGGGAAATAGCGAGACCCAGTACTTC.

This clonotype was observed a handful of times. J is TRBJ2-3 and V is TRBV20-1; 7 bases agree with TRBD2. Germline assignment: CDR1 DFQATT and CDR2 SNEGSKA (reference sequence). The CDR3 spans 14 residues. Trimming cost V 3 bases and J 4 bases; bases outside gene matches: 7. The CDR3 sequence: CSARRAGTPDTQYF. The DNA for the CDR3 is TGCAGTGCTAGGCGAGCGGGGACCCCAGATACGCAGTATTTT.

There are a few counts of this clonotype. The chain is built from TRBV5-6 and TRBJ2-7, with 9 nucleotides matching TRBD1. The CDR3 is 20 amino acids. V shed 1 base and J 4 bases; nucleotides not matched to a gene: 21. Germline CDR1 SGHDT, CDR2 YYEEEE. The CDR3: CASSLSRNILTGQGFYEQYF. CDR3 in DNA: TGTGCCAGCAGCTTGTCCAGGAATATTCTGACGGGACAGGGTTTTTACGAGCAGTACTTC.

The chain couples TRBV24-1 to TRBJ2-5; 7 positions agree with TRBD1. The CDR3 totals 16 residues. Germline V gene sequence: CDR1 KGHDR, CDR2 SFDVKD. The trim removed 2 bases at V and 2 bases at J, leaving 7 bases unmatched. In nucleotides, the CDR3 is TGTGCCACCAGTGATTGGACAGGTCTGGGGCAAGAGACCCAGTACTTC. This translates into CATSDWTGLGQETQYF.

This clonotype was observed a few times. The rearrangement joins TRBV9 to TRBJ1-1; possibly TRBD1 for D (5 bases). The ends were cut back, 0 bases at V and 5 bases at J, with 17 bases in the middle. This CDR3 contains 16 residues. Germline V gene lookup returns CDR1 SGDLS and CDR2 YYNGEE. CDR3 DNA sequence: TGTGCCAGCAGCGTAGGGGGGAAATCCCTAGGGACTGAAGCTTTCTTT. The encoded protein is CASSVGGKSLGTEAFF. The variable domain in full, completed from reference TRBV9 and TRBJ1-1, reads DSGVTQTPKHLITATGQRVTLRCSPRSGDLSVYWYQQSLDQGLQFLIQYYNGEERAKGNILERFSAQQFPDLHSELNLSSLELGDSALYFCASSVGGKSLGTEAFFGQGTRLTVV.

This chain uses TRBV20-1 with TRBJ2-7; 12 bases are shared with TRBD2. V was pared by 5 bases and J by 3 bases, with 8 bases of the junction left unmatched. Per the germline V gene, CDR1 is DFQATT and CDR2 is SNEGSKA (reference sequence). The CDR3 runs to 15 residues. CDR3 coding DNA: TGCAGTGCTCCCCGGACTAGCGGGGTAGGCTACGAGCAGTACTTC. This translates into CSAPRTSGVGYEQYF.

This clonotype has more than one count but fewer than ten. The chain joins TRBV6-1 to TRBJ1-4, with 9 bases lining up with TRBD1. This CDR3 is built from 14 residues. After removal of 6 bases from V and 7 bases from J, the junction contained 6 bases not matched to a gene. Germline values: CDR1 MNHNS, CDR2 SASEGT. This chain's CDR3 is CASRQQGAGEKLFF. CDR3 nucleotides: TGTGCCAGCAGGCAACAGGGGGCAGGTGAAAAACTGTTTTTT.

In DNA form, the CDR3 reads TGTGCCAGCAGGTTGGACAGCTCTGGGGCCAACGTCCTGACTTTC. Translating it yields CASRLDSSGANVLTF. This sequence joins TRBV7-9 and TRBJ2-6; a weak D match, TRBD1 (6 bases). The CDR3 extends over 15 amino acids. Germline lookup yields CDR1 SEHNR and CDR2 FQNEAQ (reference sequence). Trimming took 6 bases from V and 0 from J, leaving 9 bases between them.

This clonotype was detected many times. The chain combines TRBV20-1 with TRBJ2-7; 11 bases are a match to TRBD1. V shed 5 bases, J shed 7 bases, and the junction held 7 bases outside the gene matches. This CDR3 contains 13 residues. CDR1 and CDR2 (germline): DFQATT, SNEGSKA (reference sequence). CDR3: CSALGQGVGEQYF. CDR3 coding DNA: TGCAGTGCTTTGGGACAGGGGGTAGGGGAGCAGTACTTC.